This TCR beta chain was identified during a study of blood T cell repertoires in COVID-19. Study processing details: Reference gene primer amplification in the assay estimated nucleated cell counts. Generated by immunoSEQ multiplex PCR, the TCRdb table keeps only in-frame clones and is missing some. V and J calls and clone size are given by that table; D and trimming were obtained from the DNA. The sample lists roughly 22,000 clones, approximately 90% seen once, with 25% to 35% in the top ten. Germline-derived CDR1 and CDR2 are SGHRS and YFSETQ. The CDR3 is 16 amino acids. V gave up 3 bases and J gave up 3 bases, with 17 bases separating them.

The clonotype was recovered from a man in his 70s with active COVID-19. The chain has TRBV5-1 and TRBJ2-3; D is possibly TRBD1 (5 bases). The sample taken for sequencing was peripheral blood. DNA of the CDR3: TGCGCCAGCAGCTCCGAGCAGGGTTTCAGGACAGATACGCAGTATTTT. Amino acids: CASSSEQGFRTDTQYF.